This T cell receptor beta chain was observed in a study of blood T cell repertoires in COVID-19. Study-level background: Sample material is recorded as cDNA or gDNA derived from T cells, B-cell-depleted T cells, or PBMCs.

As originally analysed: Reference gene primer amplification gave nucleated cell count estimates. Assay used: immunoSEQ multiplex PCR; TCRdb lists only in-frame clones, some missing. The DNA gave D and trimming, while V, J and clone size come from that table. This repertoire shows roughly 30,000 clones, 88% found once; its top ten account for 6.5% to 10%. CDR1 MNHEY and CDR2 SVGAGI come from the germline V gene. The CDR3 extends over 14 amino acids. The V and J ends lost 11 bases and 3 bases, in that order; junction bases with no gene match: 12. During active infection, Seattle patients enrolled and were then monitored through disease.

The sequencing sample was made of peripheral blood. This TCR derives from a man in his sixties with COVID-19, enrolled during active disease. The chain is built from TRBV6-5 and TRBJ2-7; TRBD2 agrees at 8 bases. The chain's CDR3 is CAVREGSGNYEQYF. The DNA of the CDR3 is TGTGCCGTTCGGGAAGGTAGCGGGAACTACGAGCAGTACTTC.